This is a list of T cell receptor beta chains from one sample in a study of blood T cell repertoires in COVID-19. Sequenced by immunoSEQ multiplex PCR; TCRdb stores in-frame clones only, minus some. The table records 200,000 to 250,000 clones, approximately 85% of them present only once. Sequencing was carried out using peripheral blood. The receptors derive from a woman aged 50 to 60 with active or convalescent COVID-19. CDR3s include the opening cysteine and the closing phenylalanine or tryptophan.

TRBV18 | CASSPEQDRSGNTIYF
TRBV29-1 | CSVDEGGRYTF
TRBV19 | CASTTSGRRNEQFF
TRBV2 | CASLVGVGKTQYF
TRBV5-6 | CASRRQTANEKLFF
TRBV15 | CATSGMGQGATNEKLFF
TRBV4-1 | CASSQVGGRGGPNEQFF
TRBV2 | CASRRVFTGELFF
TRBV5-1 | CASSVNGGPRLDEQFF
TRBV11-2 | CASSLWTSGQETQYF
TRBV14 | CASSQDVVPSSRAKNIQYF
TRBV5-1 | CASSLERGSPLHF
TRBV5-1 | CASSTSGTGDGYTF
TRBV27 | CASSPSNTGELFF
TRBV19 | CASSMRPSWAYNEQFF